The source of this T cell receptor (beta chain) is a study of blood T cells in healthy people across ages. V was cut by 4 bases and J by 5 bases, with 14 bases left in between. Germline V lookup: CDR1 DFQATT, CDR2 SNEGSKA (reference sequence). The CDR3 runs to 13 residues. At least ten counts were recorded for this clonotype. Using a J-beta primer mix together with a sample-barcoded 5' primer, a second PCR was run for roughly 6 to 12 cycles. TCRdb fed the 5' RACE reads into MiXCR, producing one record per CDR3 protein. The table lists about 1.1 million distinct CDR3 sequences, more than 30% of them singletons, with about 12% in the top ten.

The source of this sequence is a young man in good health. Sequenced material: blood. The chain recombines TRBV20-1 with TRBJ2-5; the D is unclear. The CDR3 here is CSATPRDAETQYF. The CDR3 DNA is TGCAGTGCTACACCTAGAGACGCGGAGACCCAGTACTTC.